This TCR beta chain was sequenced in a study of shared clonotypes between healthy human individuals. Findings of the study overall: Naive subsets generally exceeded memory subsets in estimated richness. In contrast to clonotypes shared by all four donors, non-shared clonotypes had lower generation probabilities.

Deletions cut 8 bases from V and 1 base from J, with 9 bases between. The CDR3 contains 12 residues. CDR1 MNHNS and CDR2 SASEGT come from the germline V gene. At the deep level, the assay was run. The data were produced by immunoSEQ multiplex PCR, yet TCRdb's version contains in-frame clones alone and is incomplete. Of a few hundred thousand clones in the sample, 97% were seen once. Within Nashville, Tennessee resided all donors, each a Caucasian adult. As to this clone: Its antigen is as yet unknown.

Material for sequencing was naive CD4+ T cells sorted from blood. Sample subset: CD45RA+ positively selected. The source of this sequence is a woman younger than 45 in good health. The V call is TRBV6-1, the J call TRBJ2-7, with D unclear. CDR3: CASGNPSYEQYF. In DNA form, the CDR3 reads TGTGCCAGCGGAAATCCTTCCTACGAGCAGTACTTC.